These 9 T cell receptor beta chains originate from one sample sequenced in a study of CD8 T cells in ankylosing spondylitis. TCRdb ran MiXCR on the 5' RACE reads and lists one entry per CDR3 protein. This table has about 230,000 distinct CDR3 sequences, 8.2% appearing once. Sample: blood, either unsorted or a sorted T cell fraction (not recorded which). All receptors come from a female donor with ankylosing spondylitis or in good health (not recorded which).

At least ten counts were recorded for this clonotype. The rearrangement joins TRBV19 to TRBJ2-2; TRBD1 is a possible D gene (5 bases). The CDR3 runs to 12 residues. Germline V gene sequence: CDR1 LNHDA, CDR2 SQIVND (reference sequence). Trimming cost V 7 bases and J 7 bases, with 10 bases left between them. Written as DNA, the CDR3 is TGTGCCAGTAAACGGACATTCGGGGAGCTGTTTTTT. Translating gives CASKRTFGELFF. Combining the CDR3 with reference TRBV19 and TRBJ2-2 gives the whole variable domain DGGITQSPKYLFRKEGQNVTLSCEQNLNHDAMYWYRQDPGQGLRLIYYSQIVNDFQKGDIAEGYSVSREKKESFPLTVTSAQKNPTAFYLCASKRTFGELFFGEGSRLTVL.

This clonotype was seen a few times. This chain connects TRBV7-6 to TRBJ1-2, with D possibly TRBD1 on 5 matching bases. Germline V gives CDR1 SGHVS, CDR2 FNYEAQ. Trimming stripped 5 bases from V and 2 bases from J, with 15 bases between. The CDR3 covers 15 residues. Written as DNA, the CDR3 is TGTGCCAGCAGCCCAGGGTCGAGGCCCAACTATGGCTACACCTTC. Its protein is CASSPGSRPNYGYTF.

Turning to this clonotype: This may arise from a read error, as a much more abundant clone is one base away. The chain joins TRBV14 to TRBJ1-1, with a possible D match to TRBD1 (6 bases). Trimming pared 6 bases from V and 6 bases from J, leaving 11 bases between. The CDR3 covers 12 residues. Germline CDR1 SGHDN, CDR2 FVKESK. CDR3 sequence reads: CASSNRVAEAFF. As DNA, the CDR3 is TGTGCCAGCAGTAACAGGGTCGCTGAAGCTTTCTTT.

V gene TRBV29-1 combines with J gene TRBJ1-1, with D tentatively TRBD1 (5 bases). The V and J ends lost 8 bases and 0 bases respectively, with 13 bases between them. CDR1 SQVTM and CDR2 ANQGSEA come from the germline V gene. The CDR3 has 13 amino acids. The CDR3 nucleotides are TGCAGCATGGGGGACGGTATGAACACTGAAGCTTTCTTT. Translating it yields CSMGDGMNTEAFF. Looking up the rest from reference TRBV29-1 and TRBJ1-1 gives the full variable domain: SAVISQKPSRDICQRGTSLTIQCQVDSQVTMMFWYRQQPGQSLTLIATANQGSEATYESGFVIDKFPISRPNLTFSTLTVSNMSPEDSSIYLCSMGDGMNTEAFFGQGTRLTVV.

The sample holds many counts of this clonotype. The V gene is TRBV6-5, the J gene TRBJ2-2; the D gene is possibly TRBD2 (5 bases). This CDR3 is built from 13 residues. Germline V CDR1 and CDR2: MNHEY, SVGAGI. V lost 8 bases, J lost 6 bases, and 13 bases lay in between. The chain's CDR3 is CASGGRLAGELFF. CDR3 coding DNA: TGTGCCAGCGGAGGAAGGTTAGCCGGGGAGCTGTTTTTT.

The table lists this clonotype with many counts. This chain joins TRBV20-1 and TRBJ2-7; 9 bases are a match to TRBD2. The germline gives CDR1 DFQATT, CDR2 SNEGSKA (reference sequence). There are 16 residues in the CDR3. V shed 5 bases and J 0 bases; nucleotides not matched to a gene: 11. The CDR3 region is CSAQLPAGGSSYEQYF. The DNA of the CDR3 is TGCAGTGCTCAGCTCCCGGCGGGAGGGTCCTCCTACGAGCAGTACTTC.

This clonotype was seen only a few times. The chain has TRBV24-1 and TRBJ1-5; D is ambiguous. This CDR3 has 14 residues. V was shortened by 5 bases and J by 9 bases, with 16 bases between the two germline ends. In germline, CDR1 is KGHDR, CDR2 SFDVKD. CDR3 in amino acids: CATSVSAPVGPQHF. In DNA, the CDR3 is TGTGCCACCAGTGTGTCGGCGCCGGTAGGGCCCCAGCATTTT.

This clonotype showed up many times. The V call is TRBV20-1, the J call TRBJ2-5; D gene unclear. There are 11 residues in the CDR3. Trimming pared 2 bases from V and 3 bases from J, leaving 4 bases between. CDR1 DFQATT and CDR2 SNEGSKA come from the germline V gene (reference sequence). The CDR3 loop reads CSARWKETQYF. CDR3 coding DNA: TGCAGTGCTAGATGGAAAGAGACCCAGTACTTC.

This clonotype was seen a single time. A clone one base away is much larger, so this may be a read error. The rearrangement uses TRBV20-1 and TRBJ2-1, with 10 bases aligning to TRBD2. V dropped 5 bases and J dropped 8; count of bases not matched to a gene: 9. CDR1 is DFQATT, CDR2 SNEGSKA, per germline (reference sequence). The CDR3 is 14 residues long. Written as DNA, the CDR3 is TGCAGTGCTCAGGCCGGGACTAGCGTTTATGAGCAGTTCTTC. Protein product: CSAQAGTSVYEQFF.